These 21 T cell receptor beta chains were all obtained from the same sample, sequenced in a study of T cell responses to AZD1222 COVID-19 vaccine. Data came from immunoSEQ multiplex PCR; TCRdb stores just in-frame clones and leaves some out. The sample has approximately 80,000 clones, 80% to 90% seen once. Sequenced here: peripheral blood, sampled on day 0 of AZD1222 vaccination. These receptors all stem from an adult in good health.

The J gene is TRBJ2-6, the V gene TRBV28; 9 positions match TRBD1. CDR1 MDHEN and CDR2 SYDVKM come from the germline V gene. After removal of 1 base from V and 4 bases from J, the junction contained 8 bases not matched to a gene. The CDR3 runs 18 residues. The CDR3 here is CASSLLGQGSPGANVLTF. Written as DNA, the CDR3 is TGTGCCAGCAGTTTATTGGGACAGGGATCGCCGGGGGCCAACGTCCTGACTTTC.

The V and J genes are TRBV12-3 or TRBV12-4 and TRBJ1-1; D unresolved. There are 13 residues in the CDR3. V dropped 6 bases and J dropped 1 base, with 9 bases sitting between them. Here the CDR3 DNA reads TGTGCCAGCAGCAAAAGGGAGAACACTGAAGCTTTCTTT. Translated: CASSKRENTEAFF.

The V gene is TRBV24-1, the J gene TRBJ1-1; a weak D match, TRBD1 (6 bases). Germline V gene lookup returns CDR1 KGHDR and CDR2 SFDVKD. The CDR3 contains 13 residues. Trimming removed 5 bases from V and 4 bases from J, with 10 bases in between. DNA of the CDR3: TGTGCCACCAGTGTTTCGACAGGCACTGAAGCTTTCTTT. Translated: CATSVSTGTEAFF.

The chain combines TRBV20-1 with TRBJ2-3; no firm D call. V lost 6 bases and J 5 bases, leaving 9 bases between the germline ends. CDR1 and CDR2 from the germline V gene are DFQATT and SNEGSKA (reference sequence). The CDR3 is 11 residues long. The DNA for the CDR3 is TGCAGTGCCGCGCTGGGAGATACGCAGTATTTT. Its protein is CSAALGDTQYF.

The gene calls are TRBV9 and TRBJ1-1; 8 bases match TRBD1. Germline V gene sequence: CDR1 SGDLS, CDR2 YYNGEE. The CDR3 spans 17 residues. V lost 0 bases and J lost 4; bases outside the gene matches: 11. CDR3 region: CASSVEAGGYAGTEAFF. CDR3 sequence (DNA): TGTGCCAGCAGCGTAGAGGCAGGGGGCTATGCTGGCACTGAAGCTTTCTTT.

The chain links TRBV3-1 (or the pseudogene TRBV3-2) to TRBJ2-6, with unresolved D. V was clipped by 2 bases and J by 0 bases, with 8 bases between them. CDR3 length equals 16 residues. Germline V gene lookup returns CDR1 LGHDT and CDR2 YNNKEL (reference sequence). This CDR3 is CASSQPTSSGANVLTF. Here the CDR3 DNA reads TGTGCCAGCAGCCAACCCACGAGCTCTGGGGCCAACGTCCTGACTTTC.

V is TRBV5-1 and J is TRBJ1-2; D may be TRBD1 (6 bases). Germline V lookup: CDR1 SGHRS, CDR2 YFSETQ. Trimming cost V 5 bases and J 6 bases, with 17 bases left between them. The CDR3 totals 14 residues. Here the CDR3 DNA reads TGCGCCAGCAGTTACGGCGGGGGCTCGGATGGCTACACCTTC. Its protein product is CASSYGGGSDGYTF.

The chain couples TRBV7-6 to TRBJ2-3; 9 positions match TRBD1. V shed 7 bases and J 2 bases; nucleotides not matched to a gene: 7. Germline assignment: CDR1 SGHVS and CDR2 FNYEAQ. This CDR3 contains 15 residues. This CDR3 is CASTKGDRATDTQYF. The CDR3 region has the DNA TGTGCCAGCACAAAGGGGGACAGGGCCACAGATACGCAGTATTTT.

The chain employs TRBV24-1 and TRBJ1-3, with D possibly being TRBD1 (5 bases). Trimming stripped 3 bases from V and 4 bases from J, with 9 bases between. The length of the CDR3 is 14 residues. Germline CDR1 reads KGHDR; CDR2 reads SFDVKD. This CDR3 reads CATSDGAAGNTIYF. The DNA of the CDR3 is TGTGCCACCAGTGATGGGGCAGCCGGAAACACCATATATTTT.

This chain joins TRBV9 and TRBJ1-5; perhaps TRBD1 as D (5 bases). Between the trimmed V and J ends, which lost 0 bases and 6 bases, there was a span of 13 bases. The germline CDR1 and CDR2 sequences are SGDLS and YYNGEE. The CDR3 covers 15 residues. The CDR3 DNA follows: TGTGCCAGCAGCGTAGAAGGCTTGGGGGGTCAGCCCCAGCATTTT. It encodes CASSVEGLGGQPQHF. The variable domain in full, completed from reference TRBV9 and TRBJ1-5, reads DSGVTQTPKHLITATGQRVTLRCSPRSGDLSVYWYQQSLDQGLQFLIQYYNGEERAKGNILERFSAQQFPDLHSELNLSSLELGDSALYFCASSVEGLGGQPQHFGDGTRLSIL.

The rearrangement links TRBV30 to TRBJ1-1, with a weak D call TRBD1 (6 bases). V was clipped by 1 base and J by 0 bases, with 9 bases between them. The CDR3 contains 14 residues. CDR1 GTSNPN and CDR2 SVGIG come from the germline V gene (reference sequence). CDR3 sequence: CAWSGPGVNTEAFF. The CDR3 DNA is TGTGCCTGGAGTGGTCCAGGGGTGAACACTGAAGCTTTCTTT.

The genes are TRBV28 and TRBJ1-2; D not resolved. V lost 3 bases and J lost 4, with 3 bases in between. Per germline, CDR1 MDHEN and CDR2 SYDVKM. The length of the CDR3 is 11 residues. The DNA for the CDR3 is TGTGCCAGCAGTTTGTCCTATGGCTACACCTTC. The encoded protein is CASSLSYGYTF.

Here the CDR3 DNA reads TGTGCCAGCAGTTGGGCAGGGTTAGACGGGGAGCTGTTTTTT. Protein product: CASSWAGLDGELFF. The J gene is TRBJ2-2, the V gene TRBV28, with a weak D call TRBD1 (5 bases). CDR1 is MDHEN and CDR2 is SYDVKM in the germline V gene. CDR3 length: 14 amino acids. Trimming took 4 bases from V and 7 from J, leaving 13 bases between them. The full variable domain, in which reference TRBV28 and TRBJ2-2 provide the parts outside the CDR3, is DVKVTQSSRYLVKRTGEKVFLECVQDMDHENMFWYRQDPGLGLRLIYFSYDVKMKEKGDIPEGYSVSREKKERFSLILESASTNQTSMYLCASSWAGLDGELFFGEGSRLTVL.

J is TRBJ1-6 and V is TRBV7-6; the match to TRBD1 covers 9 bases. V lost 5 bases to trimming and J lost 3 bases; unmatched junction nucleotides: 8. This CDR3 has 17 amino acids. Germline V CDR1 and CDR2: SGHVS, FNYEAQ. The CDR3 DNA follows: TGTGCCAGCAGCACGACAGGGGGTTTCGACTATAATTCACCCCTCCACTTT. Translating it yields CASSTTGGFDYNSPLHF. Full variable domain (outside the CDR3, taken from reference TRBV7-6 and TRBJ1-6): GAGVSQSPRYKVTKRGQDVALRCDPISGHVSLYWYRQALGQGPEFLTYFNYEAQQDKSGLPNDRFSAERPEGSISTLTIQRTEQRDSAMYRCASSTTGGFDYNSPLHFGNGTRLTVT.

The chain joins TRBV7-9 to TRBJ2-1; D may be TRBD2 (7 bases). V lost 1 base, J lost 2 bases, and 12 bases lay in between. From germline, CDR1 is SEHNR and CDR2 FQNEAQ (reference sequence). This CDR3 contains 16 residues. The CDR3 reads CASSLDAGATYNEQFF. DNA for the CDR3: TGTGCCAGCAGCTTAGACGCGGGGGCGACCTACAATGAGCAGTTCTTC.

The V gene is TRBV19, the J gene TRBJ2-1, with 9 positions matching TRBD1. CDR3 size: 13 residues. Trimming took 7 bases from V and 8 from J; bases not matched to a gene: 6. Germline V gene sequence: CDR1 LNHDA, CDR2 SQIVND (reference sequence). The CDR3 coding sequence is TGTGCCAGTATCAATACAGGGGGCCATGAGCAGTTCTTC. Its protein is CASINTGGHEQFF.

The rearrangement links TRBV9 to TRBJ1-3; D gene unclear. V lost 2 bases, J lost 0 bases, and 6 bases lay in between. Germline V gene sequence: CDR1 SGDLS, CDR2 YYNGEE. The CDR3 is made up of 14 amino acids. CDR3 DNA: TGTGCCAGCAGCGTTGGGCGCTCTGGAAACACCATATATTTT. Its translation: CASSVGRSGNTIYF. Supplemented by reference TRBV9 and TRBJ1-3, the full variable domain reads DSGVTQTPKHLITATGQRVTLRCSPRSGDLSVYWYQQSLDQGLQFLIQYYNGEERAKGNILERFSAQQFPDLHSELNLSSLELGDSALYFCASSVGRSGNTIYFGEGSWLTVV.

The genes are TRBV5-1 and TRBJ1-4; D might be TRBD1 (5 bases). V gave up 4 bases and J gave up 8 bases, with 12 bases separating them. This CDR3 is 13 amino acids long. The germline gives CDR1 SGHRS, CDR2 YFSETQ. CDR3 sequence (DNA): TGCGCCAGCAGCAGGGACCAGAGGGAAAAACTGTTTTTT. Translation: CASSRDQREKLFF.

The chain has TRBV6-6 and TRBJ2-5; D ambiguous. The length of the CDR3 is 13 residues. V lost 0 bases to trimming and J lost 14 bases, with 16 bases between them. The germline V gene has CDR1 MNHNY and CDR2 SVGAGI (reference sequence). The CDR3 reads CASSYSASETPYF. CDR3 nucleotide sequence: TGTGCCAGCAGTTACTCGGCCAGCGAGACCCCCTACTTC.

In nucleotides, the CDR3 is TGTGCCAGCGGGGGGGGCAATGAGCAGTTCTTC. Protein: CASGGGNEQFF. V gene TRBV27 combines with J gene TRBJ2-1; TRBD2 matches at 7 bases. This CDR3 spans 11 amino acids. The junction had 1 base not matched to a gene; V was cut back by 8 bases and J by 6 bases. The germline V gene encodes CDR1 MNHEY and CDR2 SMNVEV (reference sequence).

This clone occurred once. The gene calls are TRBV7-9 and TRBJ2-2; the D gene is possibly TRBD2 (6 bases). Germline CDR1 reads SEHNR; CDR2 reads FQNEAQ (reference sequence). With 5 bases removed from V and 1 base from J, the gap between germline ends came to 14 bases. The CDR3 is made up of 16 amino acids. The CDR3 region has the DNA TGTGCCAGCAGCCCCTGGGACTCTCAGAACACCGGGGAGCTGTTTTTT. It is translated as CASSPWDSQNTGELFF.